These 28 T cell receptor beta chains originate from one sample sequenced in a study of T-cell reconstitution after alpha-beta-depleted transplantation in children. TCRbeta library preparation incorporated unique molecular identifiers. TCRdb processed the PCR reads anew with MiXCR; each CDR3 protein has one entry. Seen here are just over 350,000 distinct CDR3 sequences, 13% observed once, and the top ten hold around 4.5%. The source was PBMCs, collected from the stem cell graft. The receptors derive from a human donor who donated a stem cell graft to a child with Fanconi anemia.

This clonotype came up a few times. The J gene is TRBJ2-7, the V gene TRBV5-6, with a possible D match to TRBD1 (6 bases). This CDR3 spans 13 amino acids. The germline V and J ends were trimmed by 4 bases and 3 bases, with 11 bases remaining between them. Looked up from germline, CDR1 is SGHDT and CDR2 is YYEEEE. The CDR3 DNA reads as TGTGCCAGCAGCACCGACAGGTTCTACGAGCAGTACTTC. The encoded protein is CASSTDRFYEQYF.

This chain connects TRBV12-3 or TRBV12-4 to TRBJ2-1, with 13 bases identical to TRBD2. The CDR3 is made up of 15 amino acids. V was clipped by 6 bases and J by 6 bases; unmatched bases: 5. As DNA, the CDR3 is TGTGCCAGCAGGAAGACTAGCGGGGGGAGCAATGAGCAGTTCTTC. It is translated as CASRKTSGGSNEQFF.

The rearrangement joins TRBV20-1 to TRBJ1-1, with D unclear. The CDR3 has 14 amino acids. V lost 0 bases and J 1 base, leaving 9 bases between the germline ends. CDR1 DFQATT and CDR2 SNEGSKA come from the germline V gene (reference sequence). CDR3: CSARESNPNTEAFF. The CDR3, as DNA: TGCAGTGCTAGAGAGTCGAATCCGAACACTGAAGCTTTCTTT.

This clonotype appeared a few times. The chain carries TRBV6-5 and TRBJ1-2; possibly TRBD1 for D (5 bases). The CDR3 extends over 15 amino acids. V lost 8 bases, J lost 0 bases, and 16 bases lay in between. Germline V gene data show CDR1 as MNHEY and CDR2 as SVGAGI. CDR3 region: CASRSSGRTNYGYTF. DNA for the CDR3: TGTGCCAGCCGATCATCGGGACGGACTAACTATGGCTACACCTTC.

This clonotype was counted many times. The rearrangement links TRBV5-1 to TRBJ2-1; 9 bases match TRBD2. The CDR3 runs 16 residues. V lost 4 bases and J lost 0; bases outside the gene matches: 5. Looked up from germline, CDR1 is SGHRS and CDR2 is YFSETQ. The DNA of the CDR3 is TGCGCCAGCAGCCCGGGACTAGCTGCCTCCTACAATGAGCAGTTCTTC. Translated: CASSPGLAASYNEQFF.

This clonotype was picked up a small number of times. The genes are TRBV6-1 and TRBJ1-1, with D unclear. This CDR3 has 15 amino acids. The germline V gene has CDR1 MNHNS and CDR2 SASEGT. V gave up 6 bases and J gave up 0 bases, with 14 bases separating them. The CDR3 DNA reads as TGTGCCAGCAGCCTCCAGCTAGGTTTGAACACTGAAGCTTTCTTT. Translated: CASSLQLGLNTEAFF.

In its sample, this clonotype was seen a few times. This rearrangement joins TRBV6-1 to TRBJ2-2; D may be TRBD1 (5 bases). CDR3 length: 14 residues. Germline-derived CDR1 and CDR2 are MNHNS and SASEGT. Between the trimmed V and J ends, which lost 7 bases and 4 bases, there was a span of 13 bases. CDR3 DNA: TGTGCCAGCACTAGGACATTACCCACCGGGGAGCTGTTTTTT. The encoded protein is CASTRTLPTGELFF.

V is TRBV7-6 and J is TRBJ2-2; D uncertain. V was clipped by 1 base and J by 6 bases, with 12 bases between them. This CDR3 contains 15 residues. Germline loops: CDR1 SGHVS, CDR2 FNYEAQ. The CDR3 protein is CASSLVGPLPGELFF. CDR3 nucleotide sequence: TGTGCCAGCAGCTTAGTAGGTCCGTTGCCCGGGGAGCTGTTTTTT.

This clonotype showed up just a few times. This sequence joins TRBV15 and TRBJ1-1; D uncertain. Trimming shortened V by 0 bases and J by 4 bases, and 6 bases separated the two germline ends. CDR3 length equals 13 residues. From germline, CDR1 is LNHNV and CDR2 YYDKDF (reference sequence). The CDR3 loop reads CATSREGFTEAFF. CDR3 nucleotides: TGTGCCACCAGCAGAGAAGGGTTCACTGAAGCTTTCTTT.

The chain carries TRBV7-8 and TRBJ2-1, with 12 bases fitting TRBD1. CDR1 is SGHVS and CDR2 is FQNEAQ in the germline V gene. CDR3 length: 16 amino acids. After removal of 5 bases from V and 9 bases from J, the junction contained 11 bases not matched to a gene. The CDR3 here is CASSPNPGQGAVEQFF. The CDR3 coding sequence is TGTGCCAGCAGCCCAAATCCGGGACAGGGGGCGGTTGAGCAGTTCTTC.

The chain recombines TRBV20-1 with TRBJ2-1; possible D gene TRBD2, 5 bases. Trimming removed 7 bases from V and 0 bases from J, with 10 bases in between. The CDR3 covers 13 residues. Germline V gives CDR1 DFQATT, CDR2 SNEGSKA (reference sequence). The CDR3 is CSVEGGSYNEQFF. The DNA of the CDR3 is TGCAGTGTGGAAGGAGGCTCCTACAATGAGCAGTTCTTC.

The V and J genes are TRBV9 and TRBJ2-1, with TRBD1 as a possible D gene (5 bases). V was pared by 0 bases and J by 4 bases, with 11 bases between. CDR3 length: 15 residues. CDR1 SGDLS and CDR2 YYNGEE come from the germline V gene. The CDR3 here is CASSVDQQGYNEQFF. In DNA form, the CDR3 reads TGTGCCAGCAGCGTAGATCAGCAGGGTTACAATGAGCAGTTCTTC.

This sequence joins TRBV12-3 or TRBV12-4 and TRBJ2-2, with no clear D. CDR3 length: 13 residues. Trimming pared 1 base from V and 7 bases from J, leaving 7 bases between. CDR3 loop: CASSLVQNGELFF. The CDR3 nucleotides read TGTGCCAGCAGTTTAGTTCAGAACGGGGAGCTGTTTTTT.

The J gene is TRBJ2-2, the V gene TRBV12-3 or TRBV12-4; D is unclear. Between the trimmed V and J ends, which lost 5 bases and 7 bases, there was a span of 8 bases. CDR3 length: 12 residues. The CDR3 coding sequence is TGTGCCAGCAGTGCGGATATCGGGGAGCTGTTTTTT. Translation gives CASSADIGELFF.

This chain connects TRBV12-5 to TRBJ1-1; D is unresolved. This CDR3 spans 13 amino acids. Looked up from germline, CDR1 is LGHNT and CDR2 is FRNRAP. The CDR3 region has the DNA TGTGCCACCTCCGTCGCGGGGAACACTGAAGCTTTCTTT. Amino acids: CATSVAGNTEAFF.

This rearrangement joins TRBV5-1 to TRBJ1-2; TRBD1 is a possible D gene (5 bases). There are 14 residues in the CDR3. V was clipped by 4 bases and J by 0 bases, with 10 bases between them. The germline CDR1 and CDR2 sequences are SGHRS and YFSETQ. In nucleotides, the CDR3 is TGCGCCAGCAGCCTTCAGGGAACTAACTATGGCTACACCTTC. Translating it yields CASSLQGTNYGYTF. Full variable domain (outside the CDR3, taken from reference TRBV5-1 and TRBJ1-2): KAGVTQTPRYLIKTRGQQVTLSCSPISGHRSVSWYQQTPGQGLQFLFEYFSETQRNKGNFPGRFSGRQFSNSRSEMNVSTLELGDSALYLCASSLQGTNYGYTFGSGTRLTVV.

In its sample, this clonotype was seen many times. V usage is TRBV4-3 and J usage is TRBJ2-6; D might be TRBD2 (5 bases). Looked up from germline, CDR1 is LGHNA and CDR2 is YSLEER. The CDR3 runs 16 residues. The ends were cut back, 0 bases at V and 8 bases at J, with 14 bases in the middle. CDR3 coding DNA: TGCGCCAGCAGCCAAGATGTGGAGGTGGCCACCAACGTCCTGACTTTC. The encoded protein is CASSQDVEVATNVLTF.

Ten or more counts support this clonotype. DNA of the CDR3: TGTGCCAGCTACGGTCAAGGCAAAAACATTCAGTACTTC. It codes for CASYGQGKNIQYF. The chain carries TRBV28 and TRBJ2-4; D is ambiguous. CDR1 is MDHEN and CDR2 is SYDVKM in the germline V gene. The CDR3 length is 13 residues. The V end was cut by 8 bases, the J end by 3 bases, with 11 bases between.

Ten or more counts support this clonotype. The V and J genes are TRBV24-1 and TRBJ1-5; TRBD1 matches at 7 bases. This CDR3 contains 14 residues. Germline V gene data show CDR1 as KGHDR and CDR2 as SFDVKD. J lost 5 bases, V lost 5 bases, and 5 bases had no gene match. CDR3 in amino acids: CATSAGGWDQPQHF. The CDR3 DNA reads TGTGCCACCAGTGCAGGGGGATGGGATCAGCCCCAGCATTTT.

V gene TRBV27 combines with J gene TRBJ1-5; the D gene is possibly TRBD1 (5 bases). This CDR3 region has 15 residues. The germline gives CDR1 MNHEY, CDR2 SMNVEV (reference sequence). Trimming took 2 bases from V and 1 from J, leaving 9 bases between them. CDR3 DNA sequence: TGTGCCAGCAGTTTAGGGGCAGAAAGCAATCAGCCCCAGCATTTT. Its protein product is CASSLGAESNQPQHF.

The table lists this clonotype with a few counts. The chain links TRBV4-3 to TRBJ2-1, with 7 bases lining up with TRBD1. Germline V gives CDR1 LGHNA, CDR2 YSLEER. J lost 5 bases, V lost 2 bases, and 15 bases had no gene match. The CDR3 spans 18 residues. The CDR3 loop is CASSQNKRRRQGDNEQFF. The CDR3 nucleotides read TGCGCCAGCAGCCAAAACAAAAGGCGGAGACAGGGTGACAATGAGCAGTTCTTC.

This clonotype appeared a few times. The rearrangement uses TRBV4-2 and TRBJ2-1; 9 positions agree with TRBD1. V lost 1 base to trimming and J lost 6 bases; unmatched junction nucleotides: 7. The CDR3 is made up of 16 amino acids. Looked up from germline, CDR1 is LGHNA and CDR2 is YNFKEQ. The CDR3 DNA is TGTGCCAGCAGCCAAGGGGACAGGGACGGAAGCAATGAGCAGTTCTTC. This gives the protein CASSQGDRDGSNEQFF.

The V call is TRBV7-8, the J call TRBJ2-7, with D uncertain. From germline, CDR1 is SGHVS and CDR2 FQNEAQ. V was trimmed by 2 bases and J by 3 bases, leaving 11 bases between them. The CDR3 contains 14 residues. CDR3 in DNA: TGTGCCAGCAGCTTAACCCACGCGGACTACGAGCAGTACGTC. It codes for CASSLTHADYEQYV.

This rearrangement joins TRBV15 to TRBJ2-7; the D gene is possibly TRBD2 (6 bases). CDR3 size: 14 residues. The ends were cut back, 0 bases at V and 7 bases at J, with 13 bases in the middle. In germline, CDR1 is LNHNV, CDR2 YYDKDF (reference sequence). The CDR3, as DNA: TGTGCCACCAGCAGAGATGGAGGGGTACGGGAGCAGTACGTC. As protein: CATSRDGGVREQYV.

This clonotype was seen ten or more times. The V and J genes are TRBV4-3 and TRBJ2-2; D perhaps matches TRBD1 (5 bases). This CDR3 contains 15 residues. Germline V gives CDR1 LGHNA, CDR2 YSLEER. Trimming took off 0 bases at V and 8 bases at J, with 13 bases between the two ends. This chain's CDR3 is CASSQDLAGIGELFF. The CDR3 nucleotides read TGCGCCAGCAGCCAAGATCTGGCAGGGATAGGGGAGCTGTTTTTT.

This chain joins TRBV5-1 and TRBJ2-1, with a tentative D call TRBD2 (6 bases). V lost 4 bases and J 9 bases, leaving 8 bases between the germline ends. This CDR3 comprises 11 residues. From germline, CDR1 is SGHRS and CDR2 YFSETQ. The chain's CDR3 is CASSMEGEQFF. The CDR3 DNA reads as TGCGCCAGCAGCATGGAGGGTGAGCAGTTCTTC.

The gene calls are TRBV12-3 or TRBV12-4 and TRBJ2-7, with a weak D call TRBD1 (5 bases). This CDR3 region has 15 residues. Trimming shortened V by 5 bases and J by 2 bases, and 16 bases separated the two germline ends. The chain's CDR3 is CASSVIHQGTYEQYF. Here the CDR3 DNA reads TGTGCCAGCAGTGTCATCCATCAGGGAACCTACGAGCAGTACTTC.

As DNA, the CDR3 is TGTGCCAGCAGCTTAGCAGGTGCACCGTTCTTC. Translation: CASSLAGAPFF. The rearrangement uses TRBV7-9 and TRBJ2-1; the D is unclear. This CDR3 has 11 residues. CDR1 SEHNR and CDR2 FQNEAQ come from the germline V gene (reference sequence). V lost 0 bases, J lost 15 bases, and 9 bases lay in between. Filled out from reference TRBV7-9 and TRBJ2-1, the complete variable domain reads DTGVSQNPRHKITKRGQNVTFRCDPISEHNRLYWYRQTLGQGPEFLTYFQNEAQLEKSRLLSDRFSAERPKGSFSTLEIQRTEQGDSAMYLCASSLAGAPFFGPGTRLTVL.